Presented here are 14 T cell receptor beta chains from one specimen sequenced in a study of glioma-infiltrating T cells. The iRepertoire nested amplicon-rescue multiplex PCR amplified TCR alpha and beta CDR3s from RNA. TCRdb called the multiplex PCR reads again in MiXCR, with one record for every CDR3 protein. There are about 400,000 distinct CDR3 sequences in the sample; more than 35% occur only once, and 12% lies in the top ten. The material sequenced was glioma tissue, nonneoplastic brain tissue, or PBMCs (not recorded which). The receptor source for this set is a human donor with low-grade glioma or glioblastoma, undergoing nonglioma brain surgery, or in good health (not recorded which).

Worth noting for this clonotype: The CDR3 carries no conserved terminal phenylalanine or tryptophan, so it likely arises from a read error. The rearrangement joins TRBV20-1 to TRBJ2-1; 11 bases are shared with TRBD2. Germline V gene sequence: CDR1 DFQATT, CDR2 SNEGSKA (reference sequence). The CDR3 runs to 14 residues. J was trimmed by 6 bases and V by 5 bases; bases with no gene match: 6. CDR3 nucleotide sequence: TGCAGTGCTCTTGACCTAGCGGGAGGCAATGAGCAGTTCTTA. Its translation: CSALDLAGGNEQFL.

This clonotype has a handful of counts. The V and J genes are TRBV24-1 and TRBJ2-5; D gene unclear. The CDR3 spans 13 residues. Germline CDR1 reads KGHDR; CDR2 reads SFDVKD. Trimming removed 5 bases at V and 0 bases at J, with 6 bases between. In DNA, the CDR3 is TGTGCCACCAGTGTCCCTAACCAAGAGACCCAGTACTTC. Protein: CATSVPNQETQYF.

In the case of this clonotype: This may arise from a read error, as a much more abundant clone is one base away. As DNA, the CDR3 is TGTGCCAGCACCCAGGGACTAGAGGGTTACAATGAGCAGTTCTTC. Translation gives CASTQGLEGYNEQFF. This chain links TRBV6-1 with TRBJ2-1; 8 positions agree with TRBD2. The CDR3 has 15 residues. J gave up 4 bases and V 7 bases, and 9 bases lay outside the gene matches. The V gene's germline CDR1 is MNHNS and CDR2 SASEGT.

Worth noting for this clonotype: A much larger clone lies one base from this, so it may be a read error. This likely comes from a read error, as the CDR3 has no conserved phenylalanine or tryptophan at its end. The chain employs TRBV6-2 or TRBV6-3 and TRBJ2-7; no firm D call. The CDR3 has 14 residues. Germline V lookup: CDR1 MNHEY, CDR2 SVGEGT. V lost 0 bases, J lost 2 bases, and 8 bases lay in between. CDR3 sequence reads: CASSYSDPPYEQYL. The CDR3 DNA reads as TGTGCCAGCAGTTACTCCGATCCCCCCTACGAGCAGTACTTA.

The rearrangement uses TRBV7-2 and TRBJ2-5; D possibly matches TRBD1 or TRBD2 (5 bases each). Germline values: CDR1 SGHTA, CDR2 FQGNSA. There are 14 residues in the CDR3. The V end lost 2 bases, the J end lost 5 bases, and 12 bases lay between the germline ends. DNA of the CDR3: TGTGCCAGCAGCTTAATGAGGGGCTCTGAGACCCAGTACTTC. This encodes CASSLMRGSETQYF.

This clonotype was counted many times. DNA of the CDR3: TGCAGTGCTAGATTCCCGGGGAAGTCTGACGAGCAGTACTTC. Protein sequence: CSARFPGKSDEQYF. This rearrangement joins TRBV20-1 to TRBJ2-7; a possible D gene is TRBD2 (5 bases). Trimming left V 2 bases short and J 5 bases short, with 16 bases between. Germline V gives CDR1 DFQATT, CDR2 SNEGSKA (reference sequence). The CDR3 has 14 amino acids.

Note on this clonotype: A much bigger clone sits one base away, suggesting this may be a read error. The CDR3 loop is CASSYTLAASTDTQYF. The CDR3 nucleotides read TGTGCCAGCAGTTACACCCTAGCGGCCAGCACAGATACGCAGTATTTT. J is TRBJ2-3 and V is TRBV6-2 or TRBV6-3, with 7 bases lining up with TRBD2. Germline V gene data show CDR1 as MNHEY and CDR2 as SVGEGT. The CDR3 totals 16 residues. The junction had 5 bases not matched to a gene; V was cut back by 2 bases and J by 0 bases.

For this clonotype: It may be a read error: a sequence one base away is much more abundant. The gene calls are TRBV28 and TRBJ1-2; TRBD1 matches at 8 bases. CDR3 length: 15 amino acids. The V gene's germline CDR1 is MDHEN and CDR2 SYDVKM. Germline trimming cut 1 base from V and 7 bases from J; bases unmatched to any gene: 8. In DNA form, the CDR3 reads TGTGCCAGCAGTTTATCGGACAGGGACGGCTTTGGCTACACCTTC. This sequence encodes CASSLSDRDGFGYTF.

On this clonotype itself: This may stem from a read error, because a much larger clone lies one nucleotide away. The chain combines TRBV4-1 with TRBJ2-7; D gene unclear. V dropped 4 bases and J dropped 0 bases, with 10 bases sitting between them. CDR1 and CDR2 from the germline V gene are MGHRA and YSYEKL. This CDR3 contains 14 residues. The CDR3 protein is CASSRWVPSYEQYF. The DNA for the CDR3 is TGCGCCAGCAGCCGCTGGGTTCCCTCCTACGAGCAGTACTTC.

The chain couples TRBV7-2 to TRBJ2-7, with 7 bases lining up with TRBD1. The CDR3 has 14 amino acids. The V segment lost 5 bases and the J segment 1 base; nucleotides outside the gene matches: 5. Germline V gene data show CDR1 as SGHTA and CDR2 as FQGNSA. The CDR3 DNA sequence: TGTGCCAGCAGCCCCGACAGGGTTTCCTACGAGCAGTACTTC. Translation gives CASSPDRVSYEQYF.

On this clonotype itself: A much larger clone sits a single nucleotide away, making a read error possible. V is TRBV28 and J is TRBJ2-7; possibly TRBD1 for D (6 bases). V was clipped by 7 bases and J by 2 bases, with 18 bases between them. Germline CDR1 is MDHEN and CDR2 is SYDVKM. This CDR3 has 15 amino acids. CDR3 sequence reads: CASNLTGISTYEQYF. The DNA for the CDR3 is TGTGCCAGCAATTTGACAGGAATTTCGACCTACGAGCAGTACTTC.

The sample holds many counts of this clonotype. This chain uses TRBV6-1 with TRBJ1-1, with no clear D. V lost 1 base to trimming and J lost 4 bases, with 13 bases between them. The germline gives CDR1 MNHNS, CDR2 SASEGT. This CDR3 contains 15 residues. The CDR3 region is CASSEGSGLGTEAFF. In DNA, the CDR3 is TGTGCCAGCAGTGAAGGCAGCGGCTTGGGCACTGAAGCTTTCTTT.

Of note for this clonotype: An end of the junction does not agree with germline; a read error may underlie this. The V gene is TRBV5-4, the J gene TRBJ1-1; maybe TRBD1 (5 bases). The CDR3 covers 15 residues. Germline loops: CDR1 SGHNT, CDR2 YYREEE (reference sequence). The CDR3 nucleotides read TGTGCCAGCAGCTTGGGGGGACCCATGAACACCGAAGCTTTCTTT. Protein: CASSLGGPMNTEAFF. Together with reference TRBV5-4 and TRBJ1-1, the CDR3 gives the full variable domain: ETGVTQSPTHLIKTRGQQVTLRCSSQSGHNTVSWYQQALGQGPQFIFQYYREEENGRGNFPPRFSGLQFPNYSSELNVNALELDDSALYLCASSLGGPMNTEAFFGQGTRLTVV.

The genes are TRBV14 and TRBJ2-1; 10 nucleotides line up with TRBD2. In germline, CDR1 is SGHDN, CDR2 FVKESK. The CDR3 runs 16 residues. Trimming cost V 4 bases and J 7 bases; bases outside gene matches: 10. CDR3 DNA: TGTGCCAGCAGCCGCTTCCTAGCGGGAGAGTGGAATGAGCAGTTCTTC. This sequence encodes CASSRFLAGEWNEQFF.